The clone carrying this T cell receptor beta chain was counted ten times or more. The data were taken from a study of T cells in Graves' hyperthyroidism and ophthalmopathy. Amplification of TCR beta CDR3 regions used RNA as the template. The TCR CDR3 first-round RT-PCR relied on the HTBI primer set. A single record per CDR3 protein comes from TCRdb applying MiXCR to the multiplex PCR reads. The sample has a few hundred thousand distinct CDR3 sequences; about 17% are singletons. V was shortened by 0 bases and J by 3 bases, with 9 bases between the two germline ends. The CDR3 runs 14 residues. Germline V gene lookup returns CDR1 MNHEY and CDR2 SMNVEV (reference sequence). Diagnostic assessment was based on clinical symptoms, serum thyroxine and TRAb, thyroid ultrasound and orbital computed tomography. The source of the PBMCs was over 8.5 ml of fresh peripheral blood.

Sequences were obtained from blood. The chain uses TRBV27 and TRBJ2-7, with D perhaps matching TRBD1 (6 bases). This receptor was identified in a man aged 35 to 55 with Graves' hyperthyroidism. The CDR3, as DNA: TGTGCCAGCAGTTTATCCGACAGGATCTACGAGCAGTACTTC. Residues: CASSLSDRIYEQYF.